Presented here are 5 T cell receptor beta chains from one specimen sequenced in a study of CDR3 diversity in severe acne. TCRdb processed the PCR reads anew with MiXCR; each CDR3 protein has one entry. This sample yields about 85,000 distinct CDR3 sequences, of which 45% to 55% are seen a single time; roughly a tenth belongs to the top ten. The material sequenced was blood. The origin of the receptors is a male donor in good health, serving as a control.

This sequence joins TRBV18 and TRBJ2-7, with D tentatively TRBD1 (7 bases). CDR1 and CDR2 from the germline V gene are KGHSH and LQKENI. CDR3 length: 15 amino acids. V lost 5 bases and J lost 0, with 14 bases in between. The CDR3 DNA follows: TGTGCCAGCTCAGAACAGGGGACTCCCTCCTACGAGCAGTACTTC. It yields the protein CASSEQGTPSYEQYF.

This sequence joins TRBV5-1 and TRBJ2-3; the match to TRBD1 covers 9 bases. This CDR3 has 15 residues. The J segment lost 3 bases and the V segment lost 3 bases, leaving 5 bases of the junction unmatched. Germline V gene sequence: CDR1 SGHRS, CDR2 YFSETQ. The CDR3 DNA reads TGCGCCAGCAGCTCGAGGGACAGGGAGACAGATACGCAGTATTTT. Amino acids: CASSSRDRETDTQYF.

This clonotype was counted between two and nine times. The chain recombines TRBV14 with TRBJ1-1; D is unclear. Trimming stripped 4 bases from V and 0 bases from J, with 6 bases between. The germline V gene encodes CDR1 SGHDN and CDR2 FVKESK. This CDR3 comprises 13 residues. The CDR3 DNA reads TGTGCCAGCAGCCCGAGTATGAACACTGAAGCTTTCTTT. As protein: CASSPSMNTEAFF.

Ten or more counts support this clonotype. V is TRBV29-1 and J is TRBJ1-2; no reliable D call. Germline V lookup: CDR1 SQVTM, CDR2 ANQGSEA. The CDR3 totals 11 residues. V lost 0 bases and J 8 bases, leaving 7 bases between the germline ends. The CDR3 here is CSVEDVGGYTF. The CDR3 nucleotides read TGCAGCGTTGAAGATGTGGGGGGCTACACCTTC.

The count of this clonotype is one. The chain has TRBV6-1 and TRBJ1-1; D might be TRBD1 (5 bases). The V gene lost 8 bases and the J gene lost 4 bases, with 44 bases spanning the gap. The CDR3 is made up of 23 amino acids. Germline-derived CDR1 and CDR2 are MNHNS and SASEGT. The CDR3 spells CASGAYNSPLHLGDGTRLTEAFF. The CDR3 bases are TGTGCCAGCGGGGCCTATAATTCACCCCTCCACTTGGGGGACGGGACCAGGCTCACTGAAGCTTTCTTT.